This T cell receptor (beta chain) was sequenced in a study of T cell repertoires in cytomegalovirus infection. Overall study: Evidence of both CMV infection and a matching HLA type came from public TCR beta signatures.

A single record per CDR3 protein comes from TCRdb applying MiXCR to the reads. Of hundreds of thousands of distinct CDR3 sequences in the sample, around 9.5% are singletons; the top ten hold 4.3%. Regarding the study as a whole: Based on cumulative public TCR beta family frequency, carriers of CMV plus the relevant HLA were identified. In two of eight donors, the top clonotype was HLA-C-restricted CMV-specific.

As regards this clonotype: Its antigen remains unidentified.

The specimen was PBMCs. This receptor was identified in a human donor in good health (CMV status not recorded). Some clones in this sample may be carry-over from other donors' samples.

As DNA, the CDR3 is TGTGCCAGCAGTAACCCGGGACCCACCTACGAGCAGTACTTC. It is translated as CASSNPGPTYEQYF. J is TRBJ2-7 and V is TRBV6-5; D is perhaps TRBD1 or TRBD2 (5 bases each). CDR3 length equals 14 residues. Per germline, CDR1 MNHEY and CDR2 SVGAGI. Deletions cut 5 bases from V and 2 bases from J, with 13 bases between.